A selection of T cell receptor beta chains follows, all from one sample in a study of cytomegalovirus exposure and HLA in healthy donors. Clones were read by immunoSEQ multiplex PCR, and TCRdb kept only the in-frame ones, dropping some. The sample holds 150,000 or so clones, approximately 80% seen once. The sequencing input was PBMCs. The receptor set was obtained from a woman in her 40s in good health and CMV-seropositive. CDR3s include the opening cysteine and the closing phenylalanine or tryptophan. D genes are given only for firm matches. Rows may omit the clone size; those that give it use once, few, many or a size class.

DNA | CDR3 | size | D | J | V
TGTGCCAGCAGCTTTAGAAATCAGCCCCAGCATTTT | CASSFRNQPQHF | few | NA | TRBJ1-5 | TRBV5-6
TGTGCCAGCTCACCACCCAGGGGATCTAACACTGAAGCTTTCTTT | CASSPPRGSNTEAFF | once | NA | TRBJ1-1 | TRBV18
TGTGCCAGCAGCGACCAGGGGGCTGGTGAGCAGTACTTC | CASSDQGAGEQYF | NA | TRBD1 | TRBJ2-7 | TRBV27
TGTGCCAGCAGTGATCGCCAGGGGGTTACCTACGAGCAGTACTTC | CASSDRQGVTYEQYF | NA | TRBD1 | TRBJ2-7 | TRBV25-1
TGTGCCAGCAGCTTAGGGGCGGGACTAGCGGGAGTAGGAGAGACCCAGTACTTC | CASSLGAGLAGVGETQYF | NA | TRBD2 | TRBJ2-5 | TRBV7-3
TGCGCCAGCAGCTTAAGGGGAGGCTCCTATAATTCACCCCTCCACTTT | CASSLRGGSYNSPLHF | few | NA | TRBJ1-6 | TRBV5-1
TGTGCCAGCAGCTTGGCGCTGGGAGCGGGCTCCTACAATGAGCAGTTCTTC | CASSLALGAGSYNEQFF | NA | NA | TRBJ2-1 | TRBV5-4
TGTGCCATCAGTGGACTAGCGGGAGGAGACGCGGGCGAGCAGTACTTC | CAISGLAGGDAGEQYF | NA | TRBD2 | TRBJ2-7 | TRBV10-3
TGTGCCAGCAGGCTAGCGGGCCCCACAGATACGCAGTATTTT | CASRLAGPTDTQYF | NA | TRBD2 | TRBJ2-3 | TRBV5-4
TGTGCCAGCAGTACAGTAGGACCCCTCCACTTT | CASSTVGPLHF | few | NA | TRBJ1-6 | TRBV14
TGTGCCAGCTCACGACAGGGTCTGAGCTCTGGGGCCAACGTCCTGACTTTC | CASSRQGLSSGANVLTF | few | TRBD1 | TRBJ2-6 | TRBV18
TGTGCCAGCAGCAAGGGACTAGCGGGACCCGGCCAAGAGACCCAGTACTTC | CASSKGLAGPGQETQYF | NA | TRBD2 | TRBJ2-5 | TRBV5-8
TGTGCCAGCAGCGTACTACTAGCGGGGGCCACAGATACGCAGTATTTT | CASSVLLAGATDTQYF | NA | TRBD2 | TRBJ2-3 | TRBV28
TGTGCCAGCAGTTCGCAGGCCGGGGGAACCGGGGAGCTGTTTTTT | CASSSQAGGTGELFF | NA | NA | TRBJ2-2 | TRBV27
TGCGCCAGCAGCCAAGAGACGGCCGGGACAACTCTCTCCTACGAGCAGTACTTC | CASSQETAGTTLSYEQYF | NA | NA | TRBJ2-7 | TRBV4-1
TGTGCCAGCAGCCAAACAGCGGGAGGGCCTGGAAACATTCAGTACTTC | CASSQTAGGPGNIQYF | NA | TRBD2 | TRBJ2-4 | TRBV14
TGTGCCTGGAGTACAGGGGGGGACCAAGAGACCCAGTACTTC | CAWSTGGDQETQYF | NA | NA | TRBJ2-5 | TRBV30
TGTGCCAGCAGTACCCTGCTAGGTGGGTCCTACGAGCAGTACTTC | CASSTLLGGSYEQYF | NA | NA | TRBJ2-7 | TRBV7-9
TGCAGCGTTCAGGGACTAGCGGGAGTGGTAACAGATACGCAGTATTTT | CSVQGLAGVVTDTQYF | NA | TRBD2 | TRBJ2-3 | TRBV29-1
TGTGCCAGCAGTATAAGACCGGGACAGGGGTGGGGCTACACCTTC | CASSIRPGQGWGYTF | NA | TRBD1 | TRBJ1-2 | TRBV28
TGTGCCACCAGCAGGAGAGGGCTAGCGGGTCCCTACGAGCAGTACTTC | CATSRRGLAGPYEQYF | NA | TRBD2 | TRBJ2-7 | TRBV15
TGTGCCAGCAGATTAGCGGGAGGGGTAGATACGCAGTATTTT | CASRLAGGVDTQYF | NA | TRBD2 | TRBJ2-3 | TRBV6-5
TGTGCCAGCAGTGGGGGGACTAGCGGTTACAATGAGCAGTTCTTC | CASSGGTSGYNEQFF | NA | TRBD2 | TRBJ2-1 | TRBV2
TGTGCCAGCAGTTACAAGAGCGGGAGGCCCTGGGAGCAGTACTTC | CASSYKSGRPWEQYF | NA | TRBD2 | TRBJ2-7 | TRBV6-5
TGTGCCAGTAGTATAGATAGGACAGGACCCCCCACTGAAGCTTTCTTT | CASSIDRTGPPTEAFF | NA | TRBD1 | TRBJ1-1 | TRBV19
TGTGCCAGCAGCCCCGGGAGGACTGAAGCTTTCTTT | CASSPGRTEAFF | NA | NA | TRBJ1-1 | TRBV13
TGTGCCAGCACTATTTCGGGGTACACTGAAGCTTTCTTT | CASTISGYTEAFF | few | NA | TRBJ1-1 | TRBV25-1
TGTGCCAGCAGCTTAGAAAGCGGGAGGGTGGGTTCCTACGAGCAGTACTTC | CASSLESGRVGSYEQYF | NA | TRBD2 | TRBJ2-7 | TRBV11-2
TGCAGCGTAGTTAGGGGCTCATCTGGAAACACCATATATTTT | CSVVRGSSGNTIYF | NA | NA | TRBJ1-3 | TRBV29-1
TGTGCCAGCAACAGGGGGCTCGCCTATGAGCAGTACTTC | CASNRGLAYEQYF | NA | TRBD1 | TRBJ2-7 | TRBV6-1
TGTGCCAGCAGTTACGCCGACAGCCGGCAGGGCCATGGCTACACCTTC | CASSYADSRQGHGYTF | NA | NA | TRBJ1-2 | TRBV6-6
TGTGCCAGCTCACCCGTGGTTTCAGACAGGGTCGGGACCGAGCAGTACTTC | CASSPVVSDRVGTEQYF | NA | TRBD1 | TRBJ2-7 | TRBV18
TGTGCCAGCTCACCTGGGACAGGGAAGACCTATGGCTACACCTTC | CASSPGTGKTYGYTF | NA | TRBD1 | TRBJ1-2 | TRBV18
TGTGCCAGCAGCTTAACGTGGGGGCGCGCCACTGAAGCTTTCTTT | CASSLTWGRATEAFF | NA | NA | TRBJ1-1 | TRBV7-3
TGTGCCAGCAGCTCGGAACAGGGGTACCAAGAGACCCAGTACTTC | CASSSEQGYQETQYF | NA | TRBD1 | TRBJ2-5 | TRBV5-6
TGCGCCAGCAGCGCAGTTAGCGGGAGTACTGGGGCCAACGTCCTGACTTTC | CASSAVSGSTGANVLTF | once | TRBD2 | TRBJ2-6 | TRBV5-1
TGTGCCAGTAGCCATCGGGGATGGGTTCAGCCCCAGCATTTT | CASSHRGWVQPQHF | NA | NA | TRBJ1-5 | TRBV19
TGTGCCAGCGCCGGGGGGACTAGCGGGATGGAGGAGACCCAGTACTTC | CASAGGTSGMEETQYF | NA | TRBD2 | TRBJ2-5 | TRBV6-6
TGTGCCAGCAGTTCCGGACTAGCCGGCTACGAGCAGTACTTC | CASSSGLAGYEQYF | few | TRBD2 | TRBJ2-7 | TRBV5-4